One sample yielded the 10 T cell receptor beta chains listed below, sequenced in a study of shared clonotypes between healthy human individuals. Assay: immunoSEQ multiplex PCR; the TCRdb copy retains only in-frame clones and omits some. The sample lists 2.3 million or so clones; 80% to 95% were seen once. Sequenced: naive CD4+ T cells from PBMCs. Subset specified: CD45RA+ positively selected. The source of these receptors is a man younger than 35 in good health. Some clones in this sample may be carry-over from other donors' samples.

This clone has only one observation. V gene TRBV30 combines with J gene TRBJ1-2, with 11 bases aligning to TRBD1. The CDR3 has 11 amino acids. Losses at the gene ends were 5 bases for V and 8 bases for J; bases not matched to a gene: 1. Germline-derived CDR1 and CDR2 are GTSNPN and SVGIG (reference sequence). Here the CDR3 reads CAWGQGAGYTF. CDR3 DNA: TGTGCCTGGGGACAGGGGGCAGGCTACACCTTC.

This clone was found a few times. The rearrangement links TRBV5-1 to TRBJ2-4; D not certain. Per germline, CDR1 SGHRS and CDR2 YFSETQ. Trimming left V 4 bases short and J 8 bases short, with 10 bases between. This CDR3 has 12 amino acids. CDR3 nucleotides: TGCGCCAGCAGCCCCGACTTGGACATTCAGTACTTC. Translation: CASSPDLDIQYF.

The chain combines TRBV6-1 with TRBJ2-5; tentatively, D is TRBD1 or TRBD2 (6 bases each). Per the germline V gene, CDR1 is MNHNS and CDR2 is SASEGT. The CDR3 has 14 residues. V lost 7 bases, J lost 2 bases, and 14 bases lay in between. In nucleotides, the CDR3 is TGTGCCAGCACCCGGGGGCCCCGGCAAGAGACCCAGTACTTC. This gives the protein CASTRGPRQETQYF.

This sequence joins TRBV28 and TRBJ2-7; a weak D match, TRBD2 (6 bases). Per the germline V gene, CDR1 is MDHEN and CDR2 is SYDVKM. V gave up 3 bases and J gave up 0 bases, with 12 bases separating them. This CDR3 is built from 15 residues. CDR3 loop: CASSFLAMSSYEQYF. The CDR3 DNA is TGTGCCAGCAGTTTTCTAGCGATGAGCTCCTACGAGCAGTACTTC.

The rearrangement joins TRBV9 to TRBJ2-1, with D possibly TRBD2 on 5 matching bases. V lost 5 bases and J lost 8, with 11 bases in between. The germline CDR1 and CDR2 sequences are SGDLS and YYNGEE. The CDR3 loop spans 12 amino acids. CDR3 amino acids: CASSARTYEQFF. The CDR3 bases are TGTGCCAGCAGTGCCCGGACTTATGAGCAGTTCTTC.

The V gene is TRBV21-1, the J gene TRBJ1-5; the table gives TRBD1 as D, unverified against the DNA. TRBV21-1 is given as a pseudogene. The CDR3 consists of 13 residues. This CDR3 is CASGQGINQPQHF. The DNA of the CDR3 is TGTGCCAGCGGACAGGGCATCAATCAGCCCCAGCATTTT.

The chain has TRBV27 and TRBJ2-3; 7 bases line up with TRBD2. V lost 3 bases, J lost 4 bases, and 4 bases stayed unmatched. The CDR3 covers 14 residues. The germline V gene encodes CDR1 MNHEY and CDR2 SMNVEV (reference sequence). The CDR3 DNA follows: TGTGCCAGCAGTTTCTTCGCGGGAGCAGATACGCAGTATTTT. Residues: CASSFFAGADTQYF.

With regard to this clone: Other DNA sequences within the sample encode an identical CDR3. The V gene is TRBV29-1, the J gene TRBJ2-7; 7 positions match TRBD1. Germline loops: CDR1 SQVTM, CDR2 ANQGSEA. V trimming: 4 bases; J trimming: 0 bases; junction bases outside the gene matches: 3. The CDR3 is 13 residues long. The CDR3 here is CSVGTGGSYEQYF. Written as DNA, the CDR3 is TGCAGCGTTGGGACAGGCGGCTCCTACGAGCAGTACTTC.

The CDR3 nucleotides are TGCGCCAGCAGCCAGGTCCCCTCTAATACGCAGTATTTT. Residues: CASSQVPSNTQYF. The chain recombines TRBV4-3 with TRBJ2-3; D gene uncertain. Germline-derived CDR1 and CDR2 are LGHNA and YSLEER. The length of the CDR3 is 13 residues. V lost 3 bases, J lost 7 bases, and 11 bases lay in between.

The rearrangement joins TRBV7-9 to TRBJ1-1; D might be TRBD1 (5 bases). V lost 8 bases to trimming and J lost 3 bases, with 19 bases between them. Germline values: CDR1 SEHNR, CDR2 FQNEAQ (reference sequence). The CDR3 has 15 residues. CDR3 in amino acids: CASAGLGSSDTEAFF. CDR3 DNA sequence: TGTGCCAGCGCGGGGCTAGGGTCGAGCGACACTGAAGCTTTCTTT.